This T cell receptor (beta chain) was identified in a study of T cell responses to AZD1222 COVID-19 vaccine. Study findings and constraints: Increases in Spike-specific TCR breadth and depth were seen after two AZD1222 doses. Nearly half of the spike-specific TCRs reportedly recognize variant regions that carry no mutations.

Second-dose intervals near 4 or 12 weeks were combined. Concerning this clone itself: No antigen is known for it.

TCRdb's table, derived via immunoSEQ multiplex PCR, lists solely in-frame clones and lacks some. The data show approximately 210,000 clones, roughly nine tenths seen once. This CDR3 region has 17 residues. The V end lost 1 base, the J end lost 7 bases, and 20 bases lay between the germline ends. Germline CDR1 reads MDHEN; CDR2 reads SYDVKM. Here the sequenced sample was peripheral blood, taken 28 days after the second AZD1222 dose. This clonotype originated in an adult who received the AZD1222 COVID-19 vaccine. This rearrangement joins TRBV28 to TRBJ1-5, with D maybe TRBD1 (5 bases). The CDR3 protein is CASSLFGGGVKGQPQHF. The CDR3 nucleotides are TGTGCCAGCAGTTTATTCGGCGGGGGAGTTAAGGGGCAGCCCCAGCATTTT.